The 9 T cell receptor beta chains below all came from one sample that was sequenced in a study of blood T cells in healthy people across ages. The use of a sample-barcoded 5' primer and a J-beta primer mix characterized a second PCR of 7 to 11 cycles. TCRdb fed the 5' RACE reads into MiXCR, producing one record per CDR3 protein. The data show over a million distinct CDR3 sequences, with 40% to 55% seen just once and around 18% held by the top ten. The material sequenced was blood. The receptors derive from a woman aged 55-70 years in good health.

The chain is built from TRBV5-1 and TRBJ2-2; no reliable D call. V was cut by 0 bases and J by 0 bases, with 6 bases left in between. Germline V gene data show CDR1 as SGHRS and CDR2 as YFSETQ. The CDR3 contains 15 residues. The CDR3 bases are TGCGCCAGCAGCTTGGACAGTGCGAACACCGGGGAGCTGTTTTTT. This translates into CASSLDSANTGELFF.

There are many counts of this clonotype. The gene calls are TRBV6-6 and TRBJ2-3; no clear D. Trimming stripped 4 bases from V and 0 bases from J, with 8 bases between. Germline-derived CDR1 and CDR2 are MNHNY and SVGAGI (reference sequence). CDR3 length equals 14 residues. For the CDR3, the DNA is TGTGCCAGCAGTTCGGTCATTAGCACAGATACGCAGTATTTT. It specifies CASSSVISTDTQYF.

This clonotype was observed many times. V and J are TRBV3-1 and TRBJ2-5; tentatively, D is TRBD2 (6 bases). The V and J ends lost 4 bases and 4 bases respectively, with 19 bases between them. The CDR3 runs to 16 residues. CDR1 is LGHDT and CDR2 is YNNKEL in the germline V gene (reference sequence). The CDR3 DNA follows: TGTGCCAGCAGCCGCCTACGTAGCGGTCGGGGAGAGACCCAGTACTTC. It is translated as CASSRLRSGRGETQYF.

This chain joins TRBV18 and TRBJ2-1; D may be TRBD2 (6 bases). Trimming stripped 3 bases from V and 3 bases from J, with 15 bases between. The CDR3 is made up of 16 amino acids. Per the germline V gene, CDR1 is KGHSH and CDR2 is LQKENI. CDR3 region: CASSPVAGSDYNEQFF. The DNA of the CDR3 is TGTGCCAGCTCACCCGTCGCCGGGAGTGACTACAATGAGCAGTTCTTC.

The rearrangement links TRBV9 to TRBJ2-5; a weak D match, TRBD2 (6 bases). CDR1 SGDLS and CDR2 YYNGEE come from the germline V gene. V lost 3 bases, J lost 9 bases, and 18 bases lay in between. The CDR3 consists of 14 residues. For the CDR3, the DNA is TGTGCCAGCAGCGGAACGACGGTACCGGGGGCCCAGTACTTC. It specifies CASSGTTVPGAQYF. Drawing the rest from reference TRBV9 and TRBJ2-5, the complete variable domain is DSGVTQTPKHLITATGQRVTLRCSPRSGDLSVYWYQQSLDQGLQFLIQYYNGEERAKGNILERFSAQQFPDLHSELNLSSLELGDSALYFCASSGTTVPGAQYFGPGTRLLVL.

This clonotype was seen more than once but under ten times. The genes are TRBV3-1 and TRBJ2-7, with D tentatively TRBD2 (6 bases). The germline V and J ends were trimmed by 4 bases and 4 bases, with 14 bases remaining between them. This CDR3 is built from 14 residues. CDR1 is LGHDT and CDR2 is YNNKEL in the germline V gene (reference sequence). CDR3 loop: CASSPGTHPYEQYF. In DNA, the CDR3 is TGTGCCAGCAGCCCCGGGACTCATCCTTACGAGCAGTACTTC.

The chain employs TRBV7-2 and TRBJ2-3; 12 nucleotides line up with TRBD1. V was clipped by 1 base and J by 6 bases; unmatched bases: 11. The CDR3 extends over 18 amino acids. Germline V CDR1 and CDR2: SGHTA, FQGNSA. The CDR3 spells CASSLEGSGTGGGDTQYF. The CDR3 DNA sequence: TGTGCCAGCAGCTTAGAGGGGAGTGGGACAGGGGGCGGGGATACGCAGTATTTT.

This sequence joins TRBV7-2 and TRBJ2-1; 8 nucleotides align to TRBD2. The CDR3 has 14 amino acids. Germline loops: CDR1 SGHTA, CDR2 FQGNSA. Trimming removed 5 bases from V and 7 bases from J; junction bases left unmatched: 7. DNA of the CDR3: TGTGCCAGCAGCCCCCGAGCGGGAGTAAATGAGCAGTTCTTC. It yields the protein CASSPRAGVNEQFF.

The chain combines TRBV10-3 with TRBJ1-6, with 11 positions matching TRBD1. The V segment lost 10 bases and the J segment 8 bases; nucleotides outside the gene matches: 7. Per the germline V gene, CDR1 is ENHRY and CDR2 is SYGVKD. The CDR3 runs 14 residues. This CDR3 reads CATGTGGVHSPLHF. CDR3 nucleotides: TGTGCCACCGGGACAGGGGGTGTGCATTCACCCCTCCACTTT.